Listed below are T cell receptor beta chains from one sample, sequenced in a study of graft-versus-host responses after intestinal transplantation. Generated by immunoSEQ multiplex PCR, the TCRdb table keeps only in-frame clones and is missing some. The sample holds about 29,000 clones; more than 85% are singletons and the top ten take 0.72%. Specimen: PBMCs, collected about 62 days after intestinal transplant. These receptors were taken from a human patient who received an intestinal transplant, so some T cells may come from the graft donor. The CDR3 runs from the conserved cysteine through the conserved F or W. A D gene is named only where the DNA matches it firmly. The size field is filled for only some rows; it gives once, few, many or a size class.

>TRBJ2-3|TRBV28|12|.|.
TGTGCCACAAGACAGGTTACAGATACGCAGTATTTT
CATRQVTDTQYF
>TRBJ1-2|TRBV5-1|14|.|.
TGCGCCAGCAGCTTGGGGTGGCCCCTAGATGGCTACACCTTC
CASSLGWPLDGYTF
>TRBJ1-5|TRBV12-5|18|TRBD1|few
TGTGCTAGTGGTTTGGTACAGGGGGCAGATTGGGGCAATCAGCCCCAGCATTTT
CASGLVQGADWGNQPQHF
>TRBJ1-2|TRBV30|14|TRBD1|.
TGTGCCTGGGACAGGACAGGGGGTGACTATGGCTACACCTTC
CAWDRTGGDYGYTF
>TRBJ2-7|TRBV6-5|14|TRBD2|few
TGTGCCAGCAGTCCTACTAGCGGGGTCTACGAGCAGTACTTC
CASSPTSGVYEQYF
>TRBJ2-6|TRBV6-5|15|.|few
TGTGCCAGCAGTTTCGACAGCTCTGGGGCCAACGTCCTGACTTTC
CASSFDSSGANVLTF
>TRBJ2-5|TRBV11-2|12|.|.
TGTGCCAGCAGGAACCTTCAAGAGACCCAGTACTTC
CASRNLQETQYF
>TRBJ2-5|TRBV12-5|15|.|.
TGTGCTAGTGGTTTTGGGATGGACTGTCAAGAGACCCAGTACTTC
CASGFGMDCQETQYF
>TRBJ1-1|TRBV5-1|13|TRBD1|once
TGCGCCAGCAGCTCGGACAGGGTGGCTGAAGCTTTCTTT
CASSSDRVAEAFF
>TRBJ2-7|TRBV27|16|TRBD2|.
TGTGCCAGCAGTTTGTTAGCGGGAGAGGGATTCTACGAGCAGTACTTC
CASSLLAGEGFYEQYF
>TRBJ1-6|TRBV5-1|16|.|few
TGCGCCAGCAGCTTGGAAGGGAGCTCCTATAATTCACCCCTCCACTTT
CASSLEGSSYNSPLHF
>TRBJ2-7|TRBV2|11|.|.
TGTGCCAGCAGTGAAGCGAACGAGCAGTACTTC
CASSEANEQYF
>TRBJ1-4|TRBV27|14|.|once
TGTGCCAGCAGCATCAGGGCAACTAATGAAAAACTGTTTTTT
CASSIRATNEKLFF
>TRBJ1-5|TRBV30|14|.|.
TGTGCCTGGAGTTTCGGGGATAGCAATCAGCCCCAGCATTTT
CAWSFGDSNQPQHF
>TRBJ2-5|TRBV6-6|16|.|.
TGTGCCAGCAGTTTATTTTCGGTAGGGGCGCGGGAGACCCAGTACTTC
CASSLFSVGARETQYF
>TRBJ1-1|TRBV5-1|15|.|.
TGCGCCAGCAGCCCCGATTTAGGGGCCAGTACTGAAGCTTTCTTT
CASSPDLGASTEAFF
>TRBJ1-6|TRBV7-2|14|.|.
TGTGCCAGCAGCTTATTAGACTATAATTCACCCCTCCATTTT
CASSLLDYNSPLHF
>TRBJ2-6|TRBV6-5|16|.|.
TGTGCCAGCAGTTACAAACGACAGGCTTCTTCCAGAGTCCTGACTTTC
CASSYKRQASSRVLTF
>TRBJ2-7|TRBV2|14|.|once
TGTGCCAGCAGCGGATACACTTACTCCTACGAGCAGTACTTC
CASSGYTYSYEQYF
>TRBJ2-5|TRBV18|15|.|.
TGTGCCAGCTCACCTCCGACCGGTCCTCAAGAGACCCAGTACTTC
CASSPPTGPQETQYF
>TRBJ1-4|TRBV6-5|14|.|.
TGTGCCAGCAGTTACTATAGTGGGATAGGAAAACTGTTTTTT
CASSYYSGIGKLFF
>TRBJ1-1|TRBV18|15|.|.
TGTGCCAGCTCACCCGAAGGGTTAGGGACCACTGAAGCTTTCTTT
CASSPEGLGTTEAFF
>TRBJ2-7|TRBV30|14|.|.
TGTGCCTGGATTAAGGACAGTTCGGGCTACGAGCAGTACTTC
CAWIKDSSGYEQYF
>TRBJ1-1|TRBV6-4|16|.|.
TGTGCCAGCAGTGACAACGGGGGCGCATTGGTCACTGAAGCTTTCTTT
CASSDNGGALVTEAFF
>TRBJ2-1|TRBV4-3|15|TRBD2|.
TGCGCCAGCAGCTATCAAGCGGGGGACTACAATGAGCAGTTCTTC
CASSYQAGDYNEQFF
>TRBJ1-1|TRBV4-1|15|.|.
TGCGCCAGCAGCCACGTCGGACCGGAGAACACTGAAGCTTTCTTT
CASSHVGPENTEAFF
>TRBJ2-7|TRBV6-5|14|.|.
TGTGCCAGCAGCCAAAATAAGGTCCCCTACGAGCAGTACTTC
CASSQNKVPYEQYF
>TRBJ2-3|TRBV18|18|.|.
TGTGCCAGCTCACCACGGACGCTCCAAAGATTCTACACAGATACGCAGTATTTT
CASSPRTLQRFYTDTQYF
>TRBJ2-7|TRBV30|14|TRBD2|.
TGTGCCTGGAGCCGAGCGGGGAGCTCCTACGAGCAGTACTTC
CAWSRAGSSYEQYF
>TRBJ2-1|TRBV2|15|.|.
TGTGCCAGGCCGGACGGCTATAGCTCCTACAATGAGCAGTTCTTC
CARPDGYSSYNEQFF
>TRBJ1-5|TRBV7-2|12|.|.
TGTGCCAGCAGCTTAGAGAGAAGGCCCCAGCATTTT
CASSLERRPQHF
>TRBJ2-3|TRBV27|16|.|.
TGTGCCAGCAGTTTTATCTTAGAGTCTGGCACAGATACGCAGTATTTT
CASSFILESGTDTQYF
>TRBJ1-2|TRBV13|13|.|.
TGTGCCAGCAGCTTGGGGACGGCGGGGGGCTACACCTTC
CASSLGTAGGYTF
>TRBJ2-7|TRBV7-6|11|.|.
TGTGCCAGCAGCTTAGGTACCGAGCAGTACTTC
CASSLGTEQYF
>TRBJ1-2|TRBV27|14|.|.
TGTGCCAGCAGTTTATCAGCCGGGGGCTATGGCTACACCTTC
CASSLSAGGYGYTF
>TRBJ1-5|TRBV25-1|14|.|.
TGTGCCAGCAGTGGGGGGGGCAGCAATCAGCCCCAGCATTTT
CASSGGGSNQPQHF
>TRBJ2-3|TRBV27|17|.|.
TGTGCCAGCAATATTAACCCCCATCCAGGCGGCACAGATACGCAGTATTTT
CASNINPHPGGTDTQYF
>TRBJ1-3|TRBV13|15|.|.
TGTGCCAGCAGCTTTACAGAATTCTCTGGAAACACCATATATTTT
CASSFTEFSGNTIYF
>TRBJ2-7|TRBV6-5|14|.|.
TGTGCCAGCAGTTACTCGAACAGCAACTACGAGCAGTACTTC
CASSYSNSNYEQYF
>TRBJ2-7|TRBV5-5|14|TRBD1|once
TGTGCCAGCAGCTTCGGACAGGGCTCCTACGAGCAGTACTTC
CASSFGQGSYEQYF
>TRBJ1-3|TRBV4-1|17|.|.
TGCGCCAGCATGCCAACGGTCATTCGAGGGTACGGAAACACCATATATTTT
CASMPTVIRGYGNTIYF
>TRBJ1-5|TRBV12-5|14|.|.
TGTGCTAGTGGTATTGGGGATAGCAATCAGCCCCAGCATTTT
CASGIGDSNQPQHF
>TRBJ2-2|TRBV6-5|15|.|.
TGTGCCAGCAGCCATCAGGGCCCGAACACCGGGGAGCTGTTTTTT
CASSHQGPNTGELFF
>TRBJ2-3|TRBV28|11|.|.
TGTGCCAGCAGAGGTCCAGATACGCAGTATTTT
CASRGPDTQYF
>TRBJ2-7|TRBV7-9|14|TRBD1|.
TGTGCCAGCAGCTTAGAGGGGACAGGCTACGAGCAGTACTTC
CASSLEGTGYEQYF
>TRBJ2-7|TRBV7-1|15|.|.
TGTGCCAGCAGCTTAAGGGGGAGACAGGCCTACGAGCAGTACTTC
CASSLRGRQAYEQYF
>TRBJ1-4|TRBV18|14|.|.
TGTGCCAGCTCACCATTTGGGTTCAATGAAAAACTGTTTTTT
CASSPFGFNEKLFF
>TRBJ2-1|TRBV19|14|.|.
TGTGCCAGTTCAGCAATGAGCTCCTACAATGAGCAGTTCTTC
CASSAMSSYNEQFF
>TRBJ2-1|TRBV27|14|.|.
TGTGCCAGCAGTTTAGGTGGCTACCACAATGAGCAGTTCTTC
CASSLGGYHNEQFF
>TRBJ1-1|TRBV19|12|.|.
TGTGCCAGTAGTGGGACACTCACTGAAGCTTTCTTT
CASSGTLTEAFF
>TRBJ1-1|TRBV9|14|.|.
TGTGCCAGCAGCACGCAGGGAGGTAGCGCTGAAGCTTTCTTT
CASSTQGGSAEAFF
>TRBJ1-1|TRBV30|15|.|.
TGTGCCTGGATGGGTTTGGGACATTTGAACACTGAAGCTTTCTTT
CAWMGLGHLNTEAFF
>TRBJ2-7|TRBV2|16|TRBD1|.
TGTGCCAGCAGTGAAGCGCTGACAGGGGAATCCTACGAGCAGTACTTC
CASSEALTGESYEQYF
>TRBJ2-1|TRBV11-2|13|.|.
TGTGCCAGCAGCATTCTGAGGGACAATGAGCAGTTCTTC
CASSILRDNEQFF
>TRBJ1-5|TRBV30|16|.|.
TGTGCCTGGAGCTTAGGAGGGGTAGGACGGAATCAGCCCCAGCATTTT
CAWSLGGVGRNQPQHF
>TRBJ2-3|TRBV7-7|15|TRBD2|.
TGTGCCAGCAGCCTTAGCGGGAGTCGCGGAGATACGCAGTATTTT
CASSLSGSRGDTQYF
>TRBJ1-6|TRBV21-1|11|.|.
TGTGCCAGCAGCAAAGTCCCTCCCCACCACTTT
CASSKVPPHHF
>TRBJ1-1|TRBV7-9|15|.|.
TGTGCCAGCAGCTTAGTAAGGGAAACGGGCACTGAAGCTTTCTTT
CASSLVRETGTEAFF
>TRBJ1-4|TRBV19|13|.|.
TGTGCCAGTAGCAGAGGGGTGGCGGAAAAACTGTTTTTT
CASSRGVAEKLFF